The clone carrying this T cell receptor delta chain was recorded only once. Its antigen is not identified. The same CDR3 is also encoded by other DNA sequences in this sample. RNA was extracted from the cells and then reverse transcribed. CDR3 amplicons came from multiplex PCR with pooled V-gene forward and constant-region reverse primers. TCRdb fed the multiplex PCR reads into CATT to redo clone calling. The table lists over 45,000 delta-chain clones, about 15% of them singletons. The data were taken from a study of Vδ1+ human thymocytes. This CDR3 contains 19 residues. CDR1 and CDR2 (germline): TSWWSYY, QGS. V was pared by 0 bases and J by 0 bases, with 11 bases of the junction left unmatched. Study-level points and caveats: Many TRG clonotypes were shared between donors; TRD repertoires were essentially private. Highly polyclonal TRG and TRD repertoires with Gaussian CDR3 length distributions appeared in thymus. Thymic delta-chain repertoires held 15% to 20% Vdelta2 sequences and few Vdelta3, despite high sort purity.

Sorted Vdelta1+ thymocytes were roughly 97% to 99.6% pure. This clonotype was sampled from a boy in the first two years of life who had congenital heart surgery. The chain recombines TRDV1 with TRDJ1, with 9 bases that match TRDD3. Material: Vdelta1+ gamma-delta thymocytes from the thymus. The subset is: FACS-sorted CD3+ TCRalphabeta- TCRVdelta1+ TCRVdelta2- thymocytes. The CDR3 here is CALGELLLTGGPYTDKLIF. The CDR3 DNA is TGTGCTCTTGGGGAACTCCTGCTCACTGGGGGACCGTACACCGATAAACTCATCTTT.